This TCR beta chain was found in a study of shared clonotypes between healthy human individuals. The naive CD8 subset, CD45RO-negative cells positively selected for CCR7, excluded terminally differentiated effector memory CD45RA+ cells. CDR1 and CDR2 (germline): MGHRA, YSYEKL. Trimming shortened V by 1 base and J by 7 bases, and 4 bases separated the two germline ends. The CDR3 runs to 12 residues. Some clones are missing from TCRdb's copy, which holds only in-frame ones; the method was immunoSEQ multiplex PCR. The sample yields about 1,900,000 clones, approximately 94% seen once. As for this clone: The same CDR3 also results from other DNA sequences found in this sample.

Sample: naive CD8+ T cells sorted from blood. This clonotype originated in a man in his late teens or twenties in good health. J is TRBJ2-2 and V is TRBV4-1; D is unresolved. CDR3 region: CASSQVGGELFF. The DNA for the CDR3 is TGCGCCAGCAGCCAAGTCGGCGGGGAGCTGTTTTTT.